This TCR beta chain was identified during a study of radiotherapy plus CTLA-4 blockade in lung cancer. The method was immunoSEQ multiplex PCR; TCRdb's version includes in-frame clones alone and lacks a portion of them. The sample holds roughly 80,000 clones, 78% seen once. This clone was detected only a few times. The germline gives CDR1 MDHEN, CDR2 SYDVKM. CDR3 size: 12 residues. V lost 8 bases to trimming and J lost 10 bases, with 16 bases between them. Source: peripheral blood, taken from a patient treated with radiotherapy plus ipilimumab. The chain recombines TRBV28 with TRBJ2-3; possible D gene TRBD2, 5 bases. The origin of this receptor is a human donor with non-small cell lung cancer who had a partial response to radiotherapy plus ipilimumab. Some clones in this sample may be carry-over from other donors' samples. The CDR3 nucleotides read TGTGCCAGCCAATCCGACACGAGGGCGCAGTATTTT. It specifies CASQSDTRAQYF.